Here is one T cell receptor beta chain with its context. Antigen specificity is unknown. These data belong to a study of regulatory T cells. The study, taken as a whole, reports: In CD3G-deficient patients, conventional CD4+ T cells were enriched for hydrophobic CDR3 residues at positions 6 and 7.

The primer mix had 52 TRBV and 13 TRBJ primers. TCRdb keeps only in-frame clones here, not all; method: immunoSEQ multiplex PCR. This sample yields roughly 30,000 clones, of which about 90% are seen a single time; roughly 1.5% belongs to the top ten. The CDR3 extends over 12 amino acids. Germline CDR1 is MNHNS and CDR2 is SASEGT. V lost 4 bases to trimming and J lost 4 bases, with 5 bases between them. The J gene is TRBJ1-5, the V gene TRBV6-1; D gene uncertain. The clonotype was recovered from a young adult with CD3G deficiency. Sequencing was performed on conventional CD4+ T cells sorted from blood. The CDR3 is CASSGANQPQHF. CDR3 nucleotides: TGTGCCAGCAGTGGAGCAAATCAGCCCCAGCATTTT.